Listed below are T cell receptor beta chains from one sample, sequenced in a study of cytomegalovirus exposure and HLA in healthy donors. Profiling relied on immunoSEQ multiplex PCR, and the TCRdb table lists in-frame clones only, not all of them. The sample records over 65,000 clones, 70% to 80% being singletons. The material sequenced was PBMCs. The receptors were sampled from a middle-aged woman in good health and CMV-seropositive. The CDR3 runs from the conserved cysteine through the conserved F or W. Each record gives: V gene, D gene, J gene, CDR3 protein. A D gene is named only where the DNA matches it firmly.

v_call: TRBV28
d_call: NA
j_call: TRBJ2-1
cdr3_aa: CASWTRGRRGDEQFF

v_call: TRBV28
d_call: TRBD2
j_call: TRBJ2-1
cdr3_aa: CASTSAGVPSSYNEQFF

v_call: TRBV19
d_call: TRBD1
j_call: TRBJ1-5
cdr3_aa: CASTETGGRGNQPQHF

v_call: TRBV2
d_call: NA
j_call: TRBJ1-1
cdr3_aa: CASSDTGGRAFF

v_call: TRBV6-1
d_call: NA
j_call: TRBJ2-5
cdr3_aa: CASCWGGAQETQYF

v_call: TRBV7-9
d_call: NA
j_call: TRBJ2-1
cdr3_aa: CASSLERGEEQFF

v_call: TRBV2
d_call: NA
j_call: TRBJ2-2
cdr3_aa: CASSVDSIGGTGELFF

v_call: TRBV5-1
d_call: TRBD2
j_call: TRBJ2-2
cdr3_aa: CASSPLGGGNTGELFF

v_call: TRBV5-1
d_call: NA
j_call: TRBJ1-4
cdr3_aa: CASSRLTGDNEKLFF

v_call: TRBV5-4
d_call: NA
j_call: TRBJ2-7
cdr3_aa: CASSLGGNPYEQYF

v_call: TRBV27
d_call: TRBD1
j_call: TRBJ2-7
cdr3_aa: CASSTGTGGHEQYF

v_call: TRBV10-2
d_call: TRBD1
j_call: TRBJ1-1
cdr3_aa: CASSEGGTEEAFF

v_call: TRBV4-1
d_call: NA
j_call: TRBJ2-7
cdr3_aa: CASSQDRVTAAYEQYF

v_call: TRBV19
d_call: NA
j_call: TRBJ2-6
cdr3_aa: CASSIAQSGANVLTF

v_call: TRBV13
d_call: TRBD2
j_call: TRBJ2-1
cdr3_aa: CASRPYSGRGNEQFF

v_call: TRBV27
d_call: TRBD2
j_call: TRBJ2-7
cdr3_aa: CASSSRTVGLENEQYF

v_call: TRBV6-1
d_call: TRBD1
j_call: TRBJ1-2
cdr3_aa: CASSDGQGYGYTF

v_call: TRBV4-1
d_call: NA
j_call: TRBJ2-7
cdr3_aa: CASSQGSGERYEQYF

v_call: TRBV30
d_call: NA
j_call: TRBJ1-2
cdr3_aa: CAWSREPGGHTF

v_call: TRBV7-8
d_call: NA
j_call: TRBJ1-1
cdr3_aa: CASSVDRNTEAFF

v_call: TRBV10-2
d_call: NA
j_call: TRBJ1-5
cdr3_aa: CASRVHSNQPQHF

v_call: TRBV25-1
d_call: NA
j_call: TRBJ2-3
cdr3_aa: CASSAPRTASSTDTQYF

v_call: TRBV28
d_call: NA
j_call: TRBJ1-5
cdr3_aa: CASRDPRGSNQPQHF

v_call: TRBV18
d_call: NA
j_call: TRBJ1-5
cdr3_aa: CASSPGSGQPQHF

v_call: TRBV4-1
d_call: NA
j_call: TRBJ1-1
cdr3_aa: CASSPYEGIMNTEAFF

v_call: TRBV27
d_call: TRBD1
j_call: TRBJ1-5
cdr3_aa: CASSFGTGGIQPQHF

v_call: TRBV4-3
d_call: NA
j_call: TRBJ2-7
cdr3_aa: CASSYTFVGQGGYEQYF

v_call: TRBV7-8
d_call: TRBD1
j_call: TRBJ1-2
cdr3_aa: CASSPKYPSTRQGVGYTF

v_call: TRBV19
d_call: NA
j_call: TRBJ1-2
cdr3_aa: CASTPARRVEGYTF

v_call: TRBV6-5
d_call: TRBD2
j_call: TRBJ2-7
cdr3_aa: CASSQGLAGGYEQYF

v_call: TRBV6-5
d_call: TRBD2
j_call: TRBJ2-7
cdr3_aa: CASSYDWSSGPYEQYF

v_call: TRBV4-3
d_call: TRBD2
j_call: TRBJ2-7
cdr3_aa: CASSHALGLAGEGYEQYF

v_call: TRBV28
d_call: NA
j_call: TRBJ2-7
cdr3_aa: CASSLSTGIGFYEQYF

v_call: TRBV30
d_call: NA
j_call: TRBJ1-2
cdr3_aa: CACTVPGLDNYGYTF

v_call: TRBV30
d_call: NA
j_call: TRBJ2-2
cdr3_aa: CAWSPGKIGELFF

v_call: TRBV30
d_call: TRBD1
j_call: TRBJ2-7
cdr3_aa: CAWRGTGVYEQYF

v_call: TRBV29-1
d_call: TRBD2
j_call: TRBJ2-7
cdr3_aa: CSVYYHGTSGRTYEQYF

v_call: TRBV2
d_call: TRBD1
j_call: TRBJ1-6
cdr3_aa: CASTLTGTGGYIYNSPLHF

v_call: TRBV4-1
d_call: NA
j_call: TRBJ2-2
cdr3_aa: CASSQTGTLNTGELFF

v_call: TRBV6-1
d_call: NA
j_call: TRBJ1-3
cdr3_aa: CASSDGYRARGSGNTIYF

v_call: TRBV2
d_call: NA
j_call: TRBJ1-1
cdr3_aa: CASRVQGVMGEAFF

v_call: TRBV23-1
d_call: TRBD1
j_call: TRBJ2-7
cdr3_aa: CASSQSDRDEQYF

v_call: TRBV4-2
d_call: TRBD1
j_call: TRBJ1-1
cdr3_aa: CASSARTGITEAFF

v_call: TRBV28
d_call: NA
j_call: TRBJ1-4
cdr3_aa: CASRFGRDGPGMVLFF

v_call: TRBV2
d_call: TRBD2
j_call: TRBJ2-1
cdr3_aa: CASSGPGTRIGNEQFF

v_call: TRBV2
d_call: NA
j_call: TRBJ1-1
cdr3_aa: CASSEGGNTEAFF

v_call: TRBV19
d_call: NA
j_call: TRBJ1-2
cdr3_aa: CASSMSRENYGYTF